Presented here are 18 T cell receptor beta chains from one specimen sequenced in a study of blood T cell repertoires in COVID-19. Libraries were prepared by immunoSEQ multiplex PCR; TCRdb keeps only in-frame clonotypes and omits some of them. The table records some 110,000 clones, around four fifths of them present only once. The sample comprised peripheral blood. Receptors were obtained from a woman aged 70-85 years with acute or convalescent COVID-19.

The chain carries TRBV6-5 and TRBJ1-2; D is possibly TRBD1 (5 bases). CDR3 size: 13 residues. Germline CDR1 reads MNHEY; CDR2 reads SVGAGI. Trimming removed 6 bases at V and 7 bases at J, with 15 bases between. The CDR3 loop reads CASRNTGHGGYTF. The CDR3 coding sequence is TGTGCCAGCAGAAACACTGGACACGGTGGCTACACCTTC.

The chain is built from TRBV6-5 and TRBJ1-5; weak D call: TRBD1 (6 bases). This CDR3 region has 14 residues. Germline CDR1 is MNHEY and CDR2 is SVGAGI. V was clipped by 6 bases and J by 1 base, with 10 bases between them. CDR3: CASSQQGSNQPQHF. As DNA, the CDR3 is TGTGCCAGCAGCCAACAGGGAAGCAATCAGCCCCAGCATTTT.

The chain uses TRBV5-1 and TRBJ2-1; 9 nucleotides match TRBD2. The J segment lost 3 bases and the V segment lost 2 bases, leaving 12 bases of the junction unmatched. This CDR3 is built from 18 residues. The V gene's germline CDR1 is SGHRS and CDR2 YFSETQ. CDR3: CASSFTPLAGAYYNEQFF. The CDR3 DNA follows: TGCGCCAGCAGCTTTACACCTTTAGCGGGAGCCTACTACAATGAGCAGTTCTTC.

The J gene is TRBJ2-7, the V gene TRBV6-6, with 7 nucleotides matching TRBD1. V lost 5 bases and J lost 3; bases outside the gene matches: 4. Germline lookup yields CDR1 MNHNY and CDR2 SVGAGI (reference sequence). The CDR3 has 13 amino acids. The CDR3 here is CASSRDRDYEQYF. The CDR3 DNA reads TGTGCCAGCAGTCGCGACAGGGACTACGAGCAGTACTTC.

The CDR3 here is CASSEITGTGGREAFF. The CDR3 DNA is TGTGCCAGCAGTGAAATAACCGGGACAGGGGGCCGGGAAGCTTTCTTT. The V and J genes are TRBV2 and TRBJ1-1; 12 bases agree with TRBD1. V lost 2 bases and J lost 8; bases outside the gene matches: 9. Germline V gene lookup returns CDR1 SNHLY and CDR2 FYNNEI. CDR3 length: 16 amino acids. The full variable domain, rest sourced from reference TRBV2 and TRBJ1-1, is EPEVTQTPSHQVTQMGQEVILRCVPISNHLYFYWYRQILGQKVEFLVSFYNNEISEKSEIFDDQFSVERPDGSNFTLKIRSTKLEDSAMYFCASSEITGTGGREAFFGQGTRLTVV.

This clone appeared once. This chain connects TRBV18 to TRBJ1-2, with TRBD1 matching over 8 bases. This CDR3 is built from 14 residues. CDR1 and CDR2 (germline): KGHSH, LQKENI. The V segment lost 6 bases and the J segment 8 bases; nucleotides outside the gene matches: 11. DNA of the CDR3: TGTGCCAGCTCTCGGGCAGGGGGCGATCGGGGCTACACCTTC. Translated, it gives CASSRAGGDRGYTF.

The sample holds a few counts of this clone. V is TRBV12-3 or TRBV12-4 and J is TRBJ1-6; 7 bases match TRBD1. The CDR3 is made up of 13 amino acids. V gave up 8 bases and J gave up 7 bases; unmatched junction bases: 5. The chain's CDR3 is CASGQGGNSPLHF. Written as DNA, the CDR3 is TGTGCCAGCGGGCAAGGGGGCAATTCACCCCTCCACTTT.

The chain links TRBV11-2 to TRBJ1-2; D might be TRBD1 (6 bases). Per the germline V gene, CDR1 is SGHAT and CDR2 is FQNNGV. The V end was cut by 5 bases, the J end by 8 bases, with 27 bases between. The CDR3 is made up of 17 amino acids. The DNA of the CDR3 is TGTGCCAGCAGCCCCCCCGGGACACACTACCAAAGGAGAGGCTACACCTTC. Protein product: CASSPPGTHYQRRGYTF.

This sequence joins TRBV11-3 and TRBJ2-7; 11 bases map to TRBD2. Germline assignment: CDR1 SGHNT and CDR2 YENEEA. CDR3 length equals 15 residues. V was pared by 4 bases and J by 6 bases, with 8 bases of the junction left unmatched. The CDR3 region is CASSSSTSGMGEQYF. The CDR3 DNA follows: TGTGCCAGCAGCTCGTCGACTAGCGGGATGGGCGAGCAGTACTTC.

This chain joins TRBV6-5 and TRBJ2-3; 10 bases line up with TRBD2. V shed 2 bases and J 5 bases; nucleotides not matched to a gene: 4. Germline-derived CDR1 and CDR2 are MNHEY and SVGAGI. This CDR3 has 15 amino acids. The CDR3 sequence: CASSYTAGGQDTQYF. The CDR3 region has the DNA TGTGCCAGCAGTTACACAGCGGGAGGGCAAGATACGCAGTATTTT.

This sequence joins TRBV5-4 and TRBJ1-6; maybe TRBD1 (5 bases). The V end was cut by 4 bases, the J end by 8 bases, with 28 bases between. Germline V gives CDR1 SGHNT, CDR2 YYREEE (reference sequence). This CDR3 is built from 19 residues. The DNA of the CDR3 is TGTGCCAGCAGCCCCGGGGGGGGAGGCACCACGGCTTCGGATTCACCCCTCCACTTT. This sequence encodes CASSPGGGGTTASDSPLHF.

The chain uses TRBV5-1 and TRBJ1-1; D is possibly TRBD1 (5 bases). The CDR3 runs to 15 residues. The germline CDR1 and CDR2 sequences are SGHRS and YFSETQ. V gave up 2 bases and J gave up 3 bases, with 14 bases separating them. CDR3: CASSFQGPRDTEAFF. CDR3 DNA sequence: TGCGCCAGCAGCTTCCAGGGTCCAAGGGACACTGAAGCTTTCTTT.

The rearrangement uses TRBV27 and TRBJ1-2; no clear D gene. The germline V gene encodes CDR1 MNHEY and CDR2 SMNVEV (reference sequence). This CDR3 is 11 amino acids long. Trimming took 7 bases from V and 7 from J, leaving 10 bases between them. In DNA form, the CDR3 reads TGTGCCAGCATCCTCCCCCCTGGCTACACCTTC. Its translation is CASILPPGYTF.

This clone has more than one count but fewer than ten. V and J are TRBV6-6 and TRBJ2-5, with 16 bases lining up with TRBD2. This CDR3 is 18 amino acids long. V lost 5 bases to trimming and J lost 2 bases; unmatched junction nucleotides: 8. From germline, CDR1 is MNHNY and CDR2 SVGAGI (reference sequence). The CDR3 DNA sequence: TGTGCCAGCAGTCCCCTTATGGGACTAGCGGGGGGGCAAGAGACCCAGTACTTC. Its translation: CASSPLMGLAGGQETQYF.

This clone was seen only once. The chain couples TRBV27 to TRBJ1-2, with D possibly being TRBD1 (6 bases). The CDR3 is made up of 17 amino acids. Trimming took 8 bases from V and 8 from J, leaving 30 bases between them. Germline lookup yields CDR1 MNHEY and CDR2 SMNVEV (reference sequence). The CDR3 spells CASSNWGPAKDTRGYTF. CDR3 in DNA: TGTGCCAGCTCTAATTGGGGGCCGGCTAAAGACACGCGCGGCTACACCTTC.

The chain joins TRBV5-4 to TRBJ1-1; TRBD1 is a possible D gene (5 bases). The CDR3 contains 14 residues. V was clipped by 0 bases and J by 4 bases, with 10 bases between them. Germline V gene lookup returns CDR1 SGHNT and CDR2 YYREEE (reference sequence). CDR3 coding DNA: TGTGCCAGCAGCTTGGTGCGGGGCGGCACTGAAGCTTTCTTT. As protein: CASSLVRGGTEAFF.

CDR3 protein: CASSLGHGSGNTIYF. CDR3 DNA: TGTGCCAGCAGCTTGGGACACGGCTCTGGAAACACCATATATTTT. This rearrangement joins TRBV5-4 to TRBJ1-3, with D hard to call. This CDR3 spans 15 amino acids. In germline, CDR1 is SGHNT, CDR2 YYREEE (reference sequence). Between the trimmed V and J ends, which lost 0 bases and 0 bases, there was a span of 7 bases. Full variable domain (outside the CDR3, taken from reference TRBV5-4 and TRBJ1-3): ETGVTQSPTHLIKTRGQQVTLRCSSQSGHNTVSWYQQALGQGPQFIFQYYREEENGRGNFPPRFSGLQFPNYSSELNVNALELDDSALYLCASSLGHGSGNTIYFGEGSWLTVV.

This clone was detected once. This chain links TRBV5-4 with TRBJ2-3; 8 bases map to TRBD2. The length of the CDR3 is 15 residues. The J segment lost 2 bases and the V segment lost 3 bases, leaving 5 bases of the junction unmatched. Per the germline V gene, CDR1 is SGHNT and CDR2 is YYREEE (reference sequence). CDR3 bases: TGTGCCAGCAGCTCCCAGCGGGGGTCCACAGATACGCAGTATTTT. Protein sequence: CASSSQRGSTDTQYF.